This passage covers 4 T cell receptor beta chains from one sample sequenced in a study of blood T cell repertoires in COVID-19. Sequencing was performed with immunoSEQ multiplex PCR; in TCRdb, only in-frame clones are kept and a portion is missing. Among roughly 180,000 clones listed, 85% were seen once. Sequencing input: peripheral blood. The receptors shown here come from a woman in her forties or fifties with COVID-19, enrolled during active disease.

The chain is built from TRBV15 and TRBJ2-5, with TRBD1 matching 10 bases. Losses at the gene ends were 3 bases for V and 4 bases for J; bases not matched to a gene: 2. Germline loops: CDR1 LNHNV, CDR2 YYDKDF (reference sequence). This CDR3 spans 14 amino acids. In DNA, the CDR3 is TGTGCCACCAGCAGGGACAGGGGGACAGAGACCCAGTACTTC. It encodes CATSRDRGTETQYF.

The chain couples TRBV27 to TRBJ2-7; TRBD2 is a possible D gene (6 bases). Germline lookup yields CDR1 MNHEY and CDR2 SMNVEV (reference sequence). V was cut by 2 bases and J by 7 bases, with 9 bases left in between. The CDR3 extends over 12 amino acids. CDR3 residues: CASSLPAGEQYF. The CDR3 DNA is TGTGCCAGCAGTTTACCCGCGGGGGAGCAGTACTTC.

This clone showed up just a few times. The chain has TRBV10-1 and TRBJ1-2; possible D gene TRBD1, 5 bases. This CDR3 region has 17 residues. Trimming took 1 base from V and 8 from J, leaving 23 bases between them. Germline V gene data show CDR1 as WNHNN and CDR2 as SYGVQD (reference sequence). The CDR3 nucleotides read TGCGCCAGCAGTGAGTATACTGAGAGGGACTCCCGCCAGGGCTACACCTTC. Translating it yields CASSEYTERDSRQGYTF.

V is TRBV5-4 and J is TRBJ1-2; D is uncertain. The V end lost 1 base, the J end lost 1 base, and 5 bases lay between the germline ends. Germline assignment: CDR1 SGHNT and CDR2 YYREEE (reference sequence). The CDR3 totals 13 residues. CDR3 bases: TGTGCCAGCAGCTTGCCCGGTAACTATGGCTACACCTTC. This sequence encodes CASSLPGNYGYTF.